One TCR beta chain is described in this entry. The antigen remains undetermined. These data are taken from a study of cytomegalovirus exposure and HLA in healthy donors. The PCR contained 60 Vbeta and 13 Jbeta primers. Produced via immunoSEQ multiplex PCR; TCRdb's table is partial and in-frame only. The profile shows 100,000 to 150,000 clones, 75% to 85% of them singletons. Trimming took 10 bases from V and 0 from J; bases not matched to a gene: 20. CDR1 is LNHDA and CDR2 is SQIVND in the germline V gene (reference sequence). This CDR3 is built from 18 residues. Study results and caveats: The authors excluded some V segments, including TRBV6-2 and TRBV6-3, as indistinguishable.

The receptor was isolated from a woman younger than 35 in good health and CMV-seropositive. The chain couples TRBV19 to TRBJ1-2; 7 positions match TRBD1. The sequenced sample was PBMCs. This CDR3 reads CATYPFGQESQANYGYTF. The DNA of the CDR3 is TGTGCCACTTACCCCTTTGGACAGGAGTCCCAAGCTAACTATGGCTACACCTTC.